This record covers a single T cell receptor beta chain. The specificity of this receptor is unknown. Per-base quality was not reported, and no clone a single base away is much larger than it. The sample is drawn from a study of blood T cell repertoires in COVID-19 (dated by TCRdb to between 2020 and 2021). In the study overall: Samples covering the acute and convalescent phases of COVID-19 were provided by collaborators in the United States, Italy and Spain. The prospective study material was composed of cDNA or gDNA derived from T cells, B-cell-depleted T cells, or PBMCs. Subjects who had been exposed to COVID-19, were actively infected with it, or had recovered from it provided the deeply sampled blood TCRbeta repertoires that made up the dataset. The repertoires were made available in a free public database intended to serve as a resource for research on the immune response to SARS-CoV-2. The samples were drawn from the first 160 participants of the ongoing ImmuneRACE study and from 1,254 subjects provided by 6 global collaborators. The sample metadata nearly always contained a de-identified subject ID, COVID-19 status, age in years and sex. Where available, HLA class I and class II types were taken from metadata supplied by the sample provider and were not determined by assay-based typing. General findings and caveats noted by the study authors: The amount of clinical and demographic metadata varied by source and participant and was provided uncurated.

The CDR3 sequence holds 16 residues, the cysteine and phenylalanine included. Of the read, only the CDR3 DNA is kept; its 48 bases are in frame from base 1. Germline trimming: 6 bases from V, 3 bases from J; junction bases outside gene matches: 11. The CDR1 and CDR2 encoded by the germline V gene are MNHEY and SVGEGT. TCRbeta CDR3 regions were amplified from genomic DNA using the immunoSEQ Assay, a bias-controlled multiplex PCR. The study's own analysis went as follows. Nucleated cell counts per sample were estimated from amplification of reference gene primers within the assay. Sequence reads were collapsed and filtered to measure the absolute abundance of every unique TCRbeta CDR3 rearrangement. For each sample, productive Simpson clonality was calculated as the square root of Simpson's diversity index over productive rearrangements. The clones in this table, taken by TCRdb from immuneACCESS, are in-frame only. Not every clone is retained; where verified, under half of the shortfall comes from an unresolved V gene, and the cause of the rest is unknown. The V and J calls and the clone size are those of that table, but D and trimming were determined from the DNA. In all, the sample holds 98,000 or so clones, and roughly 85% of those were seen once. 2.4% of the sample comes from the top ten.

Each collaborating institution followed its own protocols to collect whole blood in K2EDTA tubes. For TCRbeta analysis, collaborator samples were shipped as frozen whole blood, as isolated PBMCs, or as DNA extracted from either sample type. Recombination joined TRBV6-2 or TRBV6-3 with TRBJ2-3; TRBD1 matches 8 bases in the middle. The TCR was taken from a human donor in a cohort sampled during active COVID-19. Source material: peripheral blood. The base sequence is TGTGCCAGCAGCACGTCCCAAGGACAGGGTACAGATACGCAGTATTTT. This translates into CASSTSQGQGTDTQYF.